Listed below are T cell receptor beta chains from one sample, sequenced in a study of metastatic and nonmetastatic thyroid tumors. From the PCR reads, TCRdb re-called clones with MiXCR. The sample has tens of thousands of clones, roughly a third seen once. Input material: tumor tissue. These receptors all stem from a female donor with papillary thyroid cancer or a benign thyroid nodule (not recorded which). Some clones in this sample may be carry-over from other donors' samples. CDR3s include the opening cysteine and the closing phenylalanine or tryptophan. The D gene is left open where the match is weak. Clone size is not always given. Where it is, it says once, few, many or a class for expanded clones.

TRBV9	TRBJ2-7	.	14	.	TGTGCCAGCAGCTCCCGGGGAGTCGGCTACGAGCAGTACTTC	CASSSRGVGYEQYF
TRBV19	TRBJ2-7	TRBD2	15	.	TGTGCCAGTAGTATGGCCGGGACTAGCGGTTACGAGCAGTACTTC	CASSMAGTSGYEQYF
TRBV6-5	TRBJ2-2	.	11	.	TGTGCCAGCAGCCCCCCTCCTGGCATGTTTTTT	CASSPPPGMFF
TRBV6-1	TRBJ2-7	.	14	.	TGTGCCAGCAGTGAAGATGGGGCTACCTACGAGCAGTACTTC	CASSEDGATYEQYF
TRBV27	TRBJ1-1	.	14	.	TGTGCCAGCAGTCGGATGGCGGGTGACACTGAAGCTTTCTTT	CASSRMAGDTEAFF
TRBV6-5	TRBJ1-1	.	13	.	TGTGCCAGCAGTTCTCGGGGGAGGACTGAAGCTTTCTTT	CASSSRGRTEAFF
TRBV11-2	TRBJ2-1	.	14	.	TGTGCCAGCAGCCCGAGTAGGCAGCTCAATGAGCAGTTCTTC	CASSPSRQLNEQFF
TRBV12-3/TRBV12-4	TRBJ2-7	TRBD2	13	.	TGTGCCAGCAGTTGGGGGGGGGGGTACGAGCAGTACTTC	CASSWGGGYEQYF
TRBV20-1	TRBJ1-6	.	17	.	TGCAGTGCTAGAGATCCGGGGGCGGGTGACTATAATTCACCCCTCCACTTT	CSARDPGAGDYNSPLHF
TRBV27	TRBJ1-2	.	15	many	TGTGCCAGCAGTTTAGGAACAACAGGGAACTATGGCTACACCTTC	CASSLGTTGNYGYTF
TRBV7-2	TRBJ2-7	.	14	.	TGTGCCAGCAGCCGGGACTCAAGCTCCTACGAGCAGTACTTC	CASSRDSSSYEQYF
TRBV27	TRBJ1-2	TRBD1	14	few	TGTGCCAGCAGTCCGTCGGGACAGGGGGTTGGCTACACCTTC	CASSPSGQGVGYTF
TRBV10-3	TRBJ2-2	TRBD2	14	.	TGTGCCATCAGGACTAGCGGGAGCACCGGGGAGCTGTTTTTT	CAIRTSGSTGELFF
TRBV6-5	TRBJ2-1	.	13	.	TGTGCCAGCAGTTACTCGAGAGGGAATGAGCAGTTCTTC	CASSYSRGNEQFF
TRBV7-7	TRBJ2-5	.	15	.	TGTGCTAGCAGCTTAGGTCGTACAGGAAAAGAGACCCAGTACTTC	CASSLGRTGKETQYF
TRBV6-5	TRBJ2-1	TRBD2	18	few	TGTGCCAGCAGGGCCCCGACTGACAGCGGGGGGTCCTACAATGAGCAGTTCTTC	CASRAPTDSGGSYNEQFF
TRBV27	TRBJ2-1	TRBD2	16	few	TGTGCCAGCACCCAAAGGTCGGGGGGGGTCGTCTATGAGCAGTTCTTC	CASTQRSGGVVYEQFF
TRBV2	TRBJ2-1	.	11	few	TGTGCCAGCAGTACGGTGGATGAGCAGTTCTTC	CASSTVDEQFF
TRBV2	TRBJ1-2	.	13	few	TGTGCCAGCAGGGACAACAGAATCTATGGCTACACCTTC	CASRDNRIYGYTF
TRBV14	TRBJ1-2	TRBD1	13	.	TGTGCCAGCAGCCAGGACAGGATTTTGGGCTACACCTTC	CASSQDRILGYTF
TRBV6-1	TRBJ1-6	.	14	few	TGTGCCAGCAGTGATGGGTGGGGTCGGTCACCCCTCCACTTT	CASSDGWGRSPLHF
TRBV12-3/TRBV12-4	TRBJ1-1	.	14	few	TGTGCCAGCAAAGACAGCTTCATGAACACTGAAGCTTTCTTT	CASKDSFMNTEAFF
TRBV10-1	TRBJ2-3	TRBD2	14	.	TGCGCCAGCCATAGCGGGAGTGGTACAGATACGCAGTATTTT	CASHSGSGTDTQYF
TRBV11-2	TRBJ2-5	.	16	.	TGTGCCAGCAGCTTAAACAGCTTCCTGGACGTTGAGACCCAGTACTTC	CASSLNSFLDVETQYF
TRBV20-1	TRBJ2-7	.	17	few	TGCAGTGCTAGAGATAGCCTTGGTGGGGCCTTCTCCTACGAGCAGTACTTC	CSARDSLGGAFSYEQYF
TRBV15	TRBJ2-5	.	14	few	TGTGCCACCAGCAGAGGGGGCCAGAGGGAGACCCAGTACTTC	CATSRGGQRETQYF
TRBV12-3/TRBV12-4	TRBJ1-1	.	14	.	TGTGCCAGCAGTTTAGGAGGGGCGGGCACTGAAGCTTTCTTT	CASSLGGAGTEAFF
TRBV6-2/TRBV6-3	TRBJ2-5	TRBD1	12	few	TGTGCCAGCAGTTACGGGACAGGGACCCAGTACTTC	CASSYGTGTQYF
TRBV5-1	TRBJ1-6	TRBD1	14	.	TGCGCCAGCAGCCACGGGACAGGGGGTTCACCCCTCCACTTT	CASSHGTGGSPLHF
TRBV6-1	TRBJ2-3	TRBD1	15	.	TGTGCCAGCAGTGAAGACAGGGGAATTGCAGATACGCAGTATTTT	CASSEDRGIADTQYF
TRBV6-1	TRBJ1-1	.	15	.	TGTGCCAGCAGTGAACAGTTTACGATGAACACTGAAGCTTTCTTT	CASSEQFTMNTEAFF
TRBV20-1	TRBJ2-1	.	13	once	TGCAGTGCTCCCCGGACTGGGGGTTACGAGCAGTTCTTC	CSAPRTGGYEQFF
TRBV7-8	TRBJ1-2	.	12	few	TGTGCCAGCAGCTTTACAGGGAGCGGCTACACCTTC	CASSFTGSGYTF
TRBV20-1	TRBJ2-3	TRBD2	14	.	TGCAGTGCCCGACTAGCGGGACTGGGTGGTACGCAGTATTTT	CSARLAGLGGTQYF
TRBV19	TRBJ1-1	.	13	.	TGTGCCAGTAGTCCGGGCGGGAACACTGAAGCTTTCTTT	CASSPGGNTEAFF